This TCR beta chain is drawn from a study of T cells after yellow fever vaccination. General study results and limits: Faster peaking, at day 5 versus 15, marked a secondary response that was weaker. Abundant contaminating clonotypes from the bulk population could appear in FACS-sorted repertoires. Among primary-vaccination clones, most reappeared after the booster, at approximately 96% for CD4 and 85% to 90% for CD8.

With respect to this clonotype: The antigen is undetermined.

Trimming pared 3 bases from V and 5 bases from J, leaving 19 bases between. CDR1 SGHTA and CDR2 FQGNSA come from the germline V gene. This CDR3 has 16 residues. Template switching by 5'RACE produced TCR cDNA, adding a universal primer site and UMIs. MiXCR was run by TCRdb on the 5' RACE reads, yielding one entry per CDR3 protein. The sample shows under 400,000 distinct CDR3 sequences, approximately 13% of them seen only once. V usage is TRBV7-2 and J usage is TRBJ2-5, with D tentatively TRBD2 (5 bases). The sequencing here drew on CD4+ T cells sorted from PBMCs, taken 15 days after the yellow fever booster vaccination. The sequence derives from a man in his late teens or twenties who received the YFV17D yellow fever vaccine. DNA for the CDR3: TGTGCCAGCAGCTTTAATGTCGGGCTAGCTCGTGAGACCCAGTACTTC. Residues: CASSFNVGLARETQYF. Filled out from reference TRBV7-2 and TRBJ2-5, the complete variable domain reads GAGVSQSPSNKVTEKGKDVELRCDPISGHTALYWYRQSLGQGLEFLIYFQGNSAPDKSGLPSDRFSAERTGGSVSTLTIQRTQQEDSAVYLCASSFNVGLARETQYFGPGTRLLVL.